This passage covers 5 T cell receptor beta chains from one sample sequenced in a study of blood T cell repertoires in COVID-19. Clones were read by immunoSEQ multiplex PCR, and TCRdb kept only the in-frame ones, dropping some. The data contain around 450,000 clones, approximately 90% of them seen just once; the ten biggest clones take up around 0.7%. The sample consisted of PBMCs or T cells enriched from blood (not recorded which). The source is a woman aged 18-29 years who had recovered from COVID-19.

V and J are TRBV5-8 and TRBJ1-5; D not certain. CDR1 and CDR2 from the germline V gene are SGHTS and YDEGEE. V lost 4 bases and J lost 5, with 7 bases in between. The CDR3 runs 12 residues. CDR3 DNA: TGTGCCAGCAGCCCACCAGATCAGCCCCAGCATTTT. Protein product: CASSPPDQPQHF.

The chain is built from TRBV3-1 (or the pseudogene TRBV3-2) and TRBJ2-1; D perhaps matches TRBD1 (6 bases). V was pared by 6 bases and J by 6 bases, with 21 bases between. CDR3 length: 16 residues. Germline CDR1 is LGHDT and CDR2 is YNNKEL (reference sequence). The CDR3 DNA sequence: TGTGCCAGCAGTGAAAGGGGGTTACTAGGTAGCAATGAGCAGTTCTTC. It specifies CASSERGLLGSNEQFF.

This chain links TRBV2 with TRBJ1-6; D remains ambiguous. With 5 bases removed from V and 6 bases from J, the gap between germline ends came to 11 bases. The length of the CDR3 is 14 residues. Germline assignment: CDR1 SNHLY and CDR2 FYNNEI. Here the CDR3 DNA reads TGTGCCAGCAGTCCCCAAGCTCTTAATTCACCCCTCCACTTT. Its translation: CASSPQALNSPLHF.

The V call is TRBV10-3, the J call TRBJ1-6, with 8 bases matching TRBD1. Germline V gene lookup returns CDR1 ENHRY and CDR2 SYGVKD. The V segment lost 6 bases and the J segment 7 bases; nucleotides outside the gene matches: 8. CDR3 length equals 15 residues. This chain's CDR3 is CAISPTGDENSPLHF. The CDR3 coding sequence is TGTGCCATCAGCCCGACAGGGGATGAGAATTCACCCCTCCACTTT.

The CDR3 coding sequence is TGCGCCAGCAGTGCCCAAAGCACAGATACGCAGTATTTT. Translating it yields CASSAQSTDTQYF. This chain joins TRBV10-1 and TRBJ2-3; D is undetermined. Trimming took 4 bases from V and 0 from J, leaving 5 bases between them. The CDR3 consists of 13 residues. Germline V lookup: CDR1 WNHNN, CDR2 SYGVQD (reference sequence).